This T cell receptor beta chain was documented in a study of CD8 T cells in ankylosing spondylitis (dated by TCRdb to between 2016 and 2019). Describing the broader study: The study profiled T cell receptor beta repertoires in healthy donors and ankylosing spondylitis patients to find disease-linked TCR variants. Peripheral blood samples were taken, and synovial fluid was additionally collected from ankylosing spondylitis patients. The whole study cohort included some 100 healthy donors and 25 ankylosing spondylitis patients. Paper-wide results and their limitations: Blood from ankylosing spondylitis patients appeared to be characterized by a TCR beta motif composed of 7 to 9 highly homologous amino acid variants. A CD8+ phenotype was shown by the disease-linked clones, which were found at relatively low frequencies in peripheral blood. Significant enrichment of the disease-linked clones was reported in matched synovial fluid samples from ankylosing spondylitis patients. Some TCR beta motif variants had previously been reported in synovial fluid and blood of reactive arthritis patients, which suggested common disease-initiation mechanisms.

As for this clonotype: What this receptor recognizes is not known. Per-base quality was not reported, and no clone a single base away is much larger than it.

CDR1 and CDR2, looked up from the germline V gene, are MNHEY and SVGAGI. The V and J ends are trimmed by 4 bases and 4 bases, leaving 16 bases between them. The CDR3 starts with the cysteine, ends with the phenylalanine, and has 15 residues. Only the CDR3 DNA is retained, 45 bases long and in frame from the first base. Sequencing took place on an Illumina HiSeq 2500. Quantitative 5'-RACE with molecular barcodes was the method used to prepare the TCR beta libraries. The study's own analysis went as follows. Disease-linked TCR variants were identified with a new computational method built on a probabilistic model of VDJ rearrangement. TCRdb's own reprocessing of the public reads used fastp at Q25 and MiXCR and kept productive beta chains. Records with the same CDR3 protein are collapsed into one entry carrying the most frequent genes and DNA. In this record, the V and J calls reflect TCRdb's handling and not the investigators' own analysis. This sample comprises 750,000 to 850,000 distinct CDR3 sequences, approximately 12% of them detected only once. Of the sample, approximately 0.46% falls within the top ten clones.

The rearranged chain carries TRBV6-5 and TRBJ2-5, with a weak D call of TRBD1 (5 bases match). Input material: blood, either unsorted or a sorted T cell fraction (not recorded which). The source is a male donor with ankylosing spondylitis. The nucleotide sequence reads as follows: TGTGCCAGCAGTTCCTTCCGGGCCCAGGGAGAGACCCAGTACTTC. This translates into CASSSFRAQGETQYF.